This T cell receptor (beta chain) was profiled in a study of blood T cells in healthy people across ages (dated by TCRdb to between 2014 and 2017). About the investigation overall: In model experiments, template switching captured about one uniquely barcoded TCR beta cDNA molecule for every two T cells. The study analyzed two additional independent replicas of 1 million unique cDNA reads from the same blood draw for two donors, one aged 18 to 30 and one aged 80 or older. The donors were divided into four age groups: young (average roughly 15 years), middle-aged (approximately 39), aged (about 60) and long-lived (around 87). To avoid experimental bias, donors of different ages were randomly spread across the sequencing lanes. Using deep sequencing normalized with unique cDNA molecular identifiers, the study measured how TCR beta repertoire diversity changes with age.

The donors were 40 or so Caucasian individuals from Russia, aged roughly 6 to 90 years, who were systemically healthy. Approximately 10 milliliters of peripheral blood were collected from each donor into EDTA-treated Vacutainer tubes. Ficoll-Paque density-gradient centrifugation was used to isolate PBMCs, with at least 6.5 million per sample. Total RNA was extracted from PBMCs with Trizol reagent, with at least 6 micrograms obtained per sample. For every donor, flow cytometry on a PBMC aliquot measured the percentage of naive CD45RAhigh/CD27high T cells. The library was obtained by 5' RACE. Sequencing instrument: Illumina HiSeq 2500. The second PCR ran for about 6 to 12 cycles and used a J-beta primer mix along with a sample-barcoded 5' primer. Each TCR beta cDNA molecule received a unique molecular identifier from a template-switch 5' adaptor carrying 12 random nucleotides. Each sample yielded at least 3 million CDR3-containing paired-end reads. First-strand cDNA was synthesized from all RNA with the Mint cDNA synthesis kit, primed by a TRBC-specific oligonucleotide. All cDNA was treated with uracil-DNA glycosylase and then went through a first 18-cycle PCR with the universal primers M1SS and BC2_uni_R. Under the source paper's analysis protocol: Each sample was normalized by randomly selecting 1 million high-quality reads, each carrying a distinct molecular identifier. Instead of being binned into consensus sequences, reads that shared molecular identifiers were thrown out. CDR3 identification, clonotype clustering and error correction used MiTCR with a Q25 quality threshold and the strictest error-elimination algorithm. A nonparametric unseen species model with Euler transformation was used to estimate a lower bound on total TCR beta diversity. Through fastp at Q25 and MiXCR, TCRdb rebuilt clones from the public reads, retaining in-frame beta chains. Entries are consolidated by CDR3 protein sequence, retaining the most common genes and DNA. Clone size and V and J calls follow TCRdb, not the original study. A total of about 830,000 distinct CDR3 sequences appear in this sample, under 80% of them only once. The ten largest clones capture 25% to 35% of the sample.

Summary of the overall study and its limitations: Total diversity estimates from one million sequenced T cells were considered lower bounds and underestimates. Observed TCR beta diversity per million T cells fell roughly linearly with age, and a significant reduction was already apparent by age around 40. Since profiling was done on bulk unsorted PBMCs, naive and antigen-experienced compartments could not be conclusively compared. The long-lived group showed more naive CD4+ T cells, fewer expanded clones and increased TCR diversity than the aged group, suggesting age selection. The CMV infection status of donors was not known, potentially confounding age-related changes in expanded clonotypes. There was a strong correlation between observed TCR beta diversity and the percentage of naive T cells measured by flow cytometry.

Trimming leaves V shorter by 6 bases and J shorter by 0 bases, with the junction holding 11 bases beyond the gene matches. As encoded in the germline V gene, CDR1 is MNHEY while CDR2 is SVGEGT. The CDR3 sequence holds 17 residues, the cysteine and phenylalanine included. The sequence is cut down to CDR3 DNA, 51 bases in frame from base 1. As to this clonotype: Its antigen has not been determined. No much larger clone is present one base from it, and per-base qualities are unavailable.

The rearranged chain carries TRBV6-2 or TRBV6-3 and TRBJ2-1; TRBD1 fits 7 bases in the junction. Source material: blood. The TCR was taken from a man aged 25-45 years in good health. The CDR3 protein sequence reads: CASSFTGATYSYNEQFF. The bases read TGTGCCAGCAGCTTTACAGGGGCGACCTACTCCTACAATGAGCAGTTCTTC.